Listed below are T cell receptor beta chains from one sample, sequenced in a study of blood T cell repertoires in COVID-19. The table came from immunoSEQ multiplex PCR; TCRdb's copy has only in-frame clones and leaves some out. The table records 150,000 or so clones, about 89% of them present only once. Sequenced material: peripheral blood. The receptors here all came from a man in his sixties with active or convalescent COVID-19. The CDR3 runs from the conserved cysteine through the conserved F or W. The D gene is left open where the match is weak. Some rows mark clone size as missing; the rest say once, few, many or name a class of expanded clone.

TRBD1	TRBV7-2	18	TRBJ1-6	NA	TGTGCCAGCAGCTTAATATCTGGACAGGTTCGAGGGCGCTCACCCCTCCACTTT	CASSLISGQVRGRSPLHF
TRBD1	TRBV12-3/TRBV12-4	13	TRBJ2-5	NA	TGTGCCAGCCGAAAGGGGGCGGATGAGACCCAGTACTTC	CASRKGADETQYF
TRBD1	TRBV28	13	TRBJ1-3	NA	TGTGCCAGCAGAGGGGGCGATGGAAACACCATATATTTT	CASRGGDGNTIYF
NA	TRBV4-3	13	TRBJ1-5	once	TGCGCCAGCAGCCAGGACAGAGGGGCGCCCCAGCATTTT	CASSQDRGAPQHF
TRBD1	TRBV5-5	14	TRBJ1-1	NA	TGTGCCAGCAGGCTGGGACAGGGCTACACTGAAGCTTTCTTT	CASRLGQGYTEAFF
TRBD1	TRBV2	15	TRBJ2-6	NA	TGTGCCAGCAGGCGCACAGGGGTTGGGGCCAACGTCCTGACTTTC	CASRRTGVGANVLTF
TRBD1	TRBV12-3/TRBV12-4	13	TRBJ1-4	once	TGTGCCAGCACCCAGGGGGCCGGTGAAAAACTGTTTTTT	CASTQGAGEKLFF
NA	TRBV28	14	TRBJ1-1	NA	TGTGCCAGCAGGCTCAAGGGGCTAAAGACTGAAGCTTTCTTT	CASRLKGLKTEAFF
TRBD2	TRBV15	17	TRBJ2-3	NA	TGTGCCACCAGCAGAGATCGACTAGCGGGACGCGCAGATACGCAGTATTTT	CATSRDRLAGRADTQYF
NA	TRBV27	15	TRBJ1-5	NA	TGTGCCAGCAGTTTGACAGGATATAGCAATCAGCCCCAGCATTTT	CASSLTGYSNQPQHF
NA	TRBV7-2	13	TRBJ2-5	NA	TGTGCCAGCGCAGGGGGGATCCAAGAGACCCAGTACTTC	CASAGGIQETQYF
NA	TRBV10-3	16	TRBJ2-7	NA	TGTGCCATCAGTGAGTCAGCTGCGAAGGACACCTACGAGCAGTACTTC	CAISESAAKDTYEQYF
NA	TRBV10-3	13	TRBJ2-3	NA	TGTGCCATCAGAGGACAGAGCACAGATACGCAGTATTTT	CAIRGQSTDTQYF
NA	TRBV7-9	13	TRBJ2-7	NA	TGTGCCAGCAGCTCGACAGGATCTTACGAGCAGTACTTC	CASSSTGSYEQYF
TRBD1	TRBV5-6	15	TRBJ1-4	NA	TGTGCCAGCGAACGAACAGGGGCATCCAATGAAAAACTGTTTTTT	CASERTGASNEKLFF
TRBD1	TRBV5-1	15	TRBJ2-7	NA	TGCGCCAGCAGCCAGACAGGGTCCCTCAGGTACGAGCAGTACTTC	CASSQTGSLRYEQYF
TRBD2	TRBV9	15	TRBJ2-7	NA	TGTGCCAGCAGCGGGGGCCTAGCGGGGGCATACGAGCAGTACTTC	CASSGGLAGAYEQYF
TRBD1	TRBV24-1	13	TRBJ1-5	NA	TGTGCCACCAGTGACCCACAGGGGCAGCCCCAGCATTTT	CATSDPQGQPQHF
NA	TRBV6-2/TRBV6-3	16	TRBJ1-5	NA	TGTGCCAGCAGTTCCACCTTTGGAGGGGACAATCAGCCCCAGCATTTT	CASSSTFGGDNQPQHF
TRBD2	TRBV11-3	15	TRBJ2-3	NA	TGTGCCAGCAGCGCGACCGGGACTACACACGATACGCAGTATTTT	CASSATGTTHDTQYF